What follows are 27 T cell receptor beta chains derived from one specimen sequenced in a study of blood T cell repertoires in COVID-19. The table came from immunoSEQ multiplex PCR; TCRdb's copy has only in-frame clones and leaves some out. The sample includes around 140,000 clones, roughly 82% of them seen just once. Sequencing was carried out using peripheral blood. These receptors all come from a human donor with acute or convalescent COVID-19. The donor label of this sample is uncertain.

The CDR3 DNA sequence: TGTGCCAGCAGCTCTCCGGGACAGGAGCTTAAGACTAATGAAAAACTGTTTTTT. Translated, it gives CASSSPGQELKTNEKLFF. The rearrangement joins TRBV5-8 to TRBJ1-4; 8 positions agree with TRBD1. Trimming removed 3 bases from V and 2 bases from J; junction bases left unmatched: 12. The CDR3 is 18 amino acids. Germline V gene sequence: CDR1 SGHTS, CDR2 YDEGEE.

The CDR3 bases are TGTGCCTGGAGTGGGGGGGCTAATGAAAAACTGTTTTTT. Translation: CAWSGGANEKLFF. This chain links TRBV30 with TRBJ1-4, with a possible D match to TRBD1 (5 bases). Trimming shortened V by 1 base and J by 3 bases, and 6 bases separated the two germline ends. This CDR3 contains 13 residues. Germline V CDR1 and CDR2: GTSNPN, SVGIG (reference sequence).

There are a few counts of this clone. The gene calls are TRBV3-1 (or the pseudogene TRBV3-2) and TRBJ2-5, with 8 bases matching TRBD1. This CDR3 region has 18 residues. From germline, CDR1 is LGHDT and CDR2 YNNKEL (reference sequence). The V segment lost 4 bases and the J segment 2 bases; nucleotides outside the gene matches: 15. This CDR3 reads CASSRRFRDRGPQETQYF. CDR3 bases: TGTGCCAGCAGCCGCCGTTTTCGTGACAGGGGACCTCAAGAGACCCAGTACTTC.

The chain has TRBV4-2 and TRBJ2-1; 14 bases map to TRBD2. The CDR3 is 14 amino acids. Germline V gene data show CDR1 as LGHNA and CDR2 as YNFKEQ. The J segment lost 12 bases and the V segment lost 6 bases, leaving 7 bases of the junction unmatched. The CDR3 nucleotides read TGTGCCAGCAGTCTGACTAGCGGGGGGGCCGCGCAGTTCTTC. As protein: CASSLTSGGAAQFF.

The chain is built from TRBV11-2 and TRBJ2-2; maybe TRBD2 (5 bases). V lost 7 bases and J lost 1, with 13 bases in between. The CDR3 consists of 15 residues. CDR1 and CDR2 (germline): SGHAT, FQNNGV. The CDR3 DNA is TGTGCCAGCAACAAGGGAGCCGGGAACACCGGGGAGCTGTTTTTT. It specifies CASNKGAGNTGELFF.

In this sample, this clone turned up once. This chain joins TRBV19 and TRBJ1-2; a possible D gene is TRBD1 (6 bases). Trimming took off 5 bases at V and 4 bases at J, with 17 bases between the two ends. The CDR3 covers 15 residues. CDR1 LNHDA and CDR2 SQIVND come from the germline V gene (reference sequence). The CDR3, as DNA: TGTGCCAGTAGTCCCCGGGGAGGGGGTACCTATGGCTACACCTTC. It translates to CASSPRGGGTYGYTF.

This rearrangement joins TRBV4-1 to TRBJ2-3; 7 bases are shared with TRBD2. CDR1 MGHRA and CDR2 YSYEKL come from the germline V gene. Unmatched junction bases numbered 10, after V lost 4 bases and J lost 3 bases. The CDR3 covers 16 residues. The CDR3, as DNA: TGCGCCAGCAGCCTGTCGCGGGGGTTAGGGACAGATACGCAGTATTTT. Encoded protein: CASSLSRGLGTDTQYF.

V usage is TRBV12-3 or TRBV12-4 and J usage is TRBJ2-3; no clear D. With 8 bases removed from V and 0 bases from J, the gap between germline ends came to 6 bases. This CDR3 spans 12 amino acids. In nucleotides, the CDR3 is TGTGCCAGCCCCCCTAGCACAGATACGCAGTATTTT. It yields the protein CASPPSTDTQYF.

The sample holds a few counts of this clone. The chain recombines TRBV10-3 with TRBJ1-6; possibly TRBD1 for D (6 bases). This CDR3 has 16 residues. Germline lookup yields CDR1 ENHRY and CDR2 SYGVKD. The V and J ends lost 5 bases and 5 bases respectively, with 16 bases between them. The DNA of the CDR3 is TGTGCCATCAGTCCAAGGGGGAGGGGGGATAATTCACCCCTCCACTTT. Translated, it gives CAISPRGRGDNSPLHF.

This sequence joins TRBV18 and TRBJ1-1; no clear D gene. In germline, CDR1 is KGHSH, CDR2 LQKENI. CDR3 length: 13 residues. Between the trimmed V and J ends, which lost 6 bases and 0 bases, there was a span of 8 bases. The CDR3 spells CASSPTMNTEAFF. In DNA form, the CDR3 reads TGTGCCAGCTCCCCGACAATGAACACTGAAGCTTTCTTT. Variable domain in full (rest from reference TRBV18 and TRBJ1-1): NAGVMQNPRHLVRRRGQEARLRCSPMKGHSHVYWYRQLPEEGLKFMVYLQKENIIDESGMPKERFSAEFPKEGPSILRIQQVVRGDSAAYFCASSPTMNTEAFFGQGTRLTVV.

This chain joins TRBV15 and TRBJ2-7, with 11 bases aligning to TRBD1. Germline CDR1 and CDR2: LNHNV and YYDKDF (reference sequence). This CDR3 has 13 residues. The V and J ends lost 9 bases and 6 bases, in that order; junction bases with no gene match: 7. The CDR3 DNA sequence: TGTGCCACTGCCACCGGGACAGGGGGCGAGCAGTACTTC. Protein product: CATATGTGGEQYF.

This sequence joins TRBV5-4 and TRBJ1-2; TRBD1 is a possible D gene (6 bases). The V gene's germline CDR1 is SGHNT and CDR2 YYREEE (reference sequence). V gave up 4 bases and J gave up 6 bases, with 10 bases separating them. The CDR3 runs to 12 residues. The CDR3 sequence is CASSPPGDGYTF. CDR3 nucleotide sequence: TGTGCCAGCAGCCCGCCAGGGGATGGCTACACCTTC.

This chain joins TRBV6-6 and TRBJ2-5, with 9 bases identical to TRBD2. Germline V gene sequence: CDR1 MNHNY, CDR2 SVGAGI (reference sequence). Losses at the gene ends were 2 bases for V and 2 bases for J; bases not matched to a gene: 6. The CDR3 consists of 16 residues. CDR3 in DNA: TGTGCCAGCAGTTACGGGGCTAGCGGGGCGCAAGAGACCCAGTACTTC. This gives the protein CASSYGASGAQETQYF.

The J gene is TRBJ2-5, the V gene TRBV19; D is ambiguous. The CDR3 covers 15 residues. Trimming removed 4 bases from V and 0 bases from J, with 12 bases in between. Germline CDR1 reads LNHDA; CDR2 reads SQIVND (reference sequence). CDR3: CASSTLHGYQETQYF. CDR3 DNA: TGTGCCAGTAGTACCCTCCACGGTTACCAAGAGACCCAGTACTTC. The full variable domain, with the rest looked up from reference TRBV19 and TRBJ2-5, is DGGITQSPKYLFRKEGQNVTLSCEQNLNHDAMYWYRQDPGQGLRLIYYSQIVNDFQKGDIAEGYSVSREKKESFPLTVTSAQKNPTAFYLCASSTLHGYQETQYFGPGTRLLVL.

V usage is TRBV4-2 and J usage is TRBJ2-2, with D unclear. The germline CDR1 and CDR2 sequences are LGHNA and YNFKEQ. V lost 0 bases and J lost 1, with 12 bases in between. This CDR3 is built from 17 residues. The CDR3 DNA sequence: TGTGCCAGCAGCCAAGACCCAGCTAGAAGGAACACCGGGGAGCTGTTTTTT. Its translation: CASSQDPARRNTGELFF.

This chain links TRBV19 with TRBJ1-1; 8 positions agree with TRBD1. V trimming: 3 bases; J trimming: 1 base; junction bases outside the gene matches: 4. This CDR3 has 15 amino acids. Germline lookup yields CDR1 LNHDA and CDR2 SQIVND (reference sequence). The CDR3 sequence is CASSIQGATNTEAFF. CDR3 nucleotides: TGTGCCAGTAGTATTCAGGGGGCCACGAACACTGAAGCTTTCTTT.

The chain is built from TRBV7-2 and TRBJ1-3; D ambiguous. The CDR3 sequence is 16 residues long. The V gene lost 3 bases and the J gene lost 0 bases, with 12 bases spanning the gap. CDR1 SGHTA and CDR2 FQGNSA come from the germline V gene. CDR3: CASSFNTASSGNTIYF. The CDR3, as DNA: TGTGCCAGCAGCTTTAATACAGCCTCCTCTGGAAACACCATATATTTT. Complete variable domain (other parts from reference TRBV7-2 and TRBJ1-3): GAGVSQSPSNKVTEKGKDVELRCDPISGHTALYWYRQSLGQGLEFLIYFQGNSAPDKSGLPSDRFSAERTGGSVSTLTIQRTQQEDSAVYLCASSFNTASSGNTIYFGEGSWLTVV.

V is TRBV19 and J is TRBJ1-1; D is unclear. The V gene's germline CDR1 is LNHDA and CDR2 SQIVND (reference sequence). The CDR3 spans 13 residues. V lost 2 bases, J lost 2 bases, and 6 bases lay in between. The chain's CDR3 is CASSIQVNTEAFF. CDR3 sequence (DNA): TGTGCCAGTAGTATACAGGTCAACACTGAAGCTTTCTTT.

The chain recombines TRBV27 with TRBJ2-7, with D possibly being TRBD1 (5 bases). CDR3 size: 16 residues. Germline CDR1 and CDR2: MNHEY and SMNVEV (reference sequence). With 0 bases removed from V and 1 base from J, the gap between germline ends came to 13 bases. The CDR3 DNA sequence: TGTGCCAGCAGTTTATCGAGGCAGGGCTTATCCTACGAGCAGTACTTC. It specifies CASSLSRQGLSYEQYF.

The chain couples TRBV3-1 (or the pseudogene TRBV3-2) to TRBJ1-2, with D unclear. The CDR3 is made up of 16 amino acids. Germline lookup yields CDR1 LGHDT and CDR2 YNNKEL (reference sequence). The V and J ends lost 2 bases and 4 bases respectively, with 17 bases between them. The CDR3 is CASSQLTVGGSYGYTF. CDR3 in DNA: TGTGCCAGCAGCCAACTTACAGTGGGCGGGTCCTATGGCTACACCTTC.

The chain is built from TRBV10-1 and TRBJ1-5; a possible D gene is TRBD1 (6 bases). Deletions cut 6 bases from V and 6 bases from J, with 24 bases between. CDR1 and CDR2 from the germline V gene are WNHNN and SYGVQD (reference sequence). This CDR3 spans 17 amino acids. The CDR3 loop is CASSVFYRGGITQPQHF. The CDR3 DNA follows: TGCGCCAGCAGCGTATTTTATCGGGGGGGCATCACTCAGCCCCAGCATTTT.

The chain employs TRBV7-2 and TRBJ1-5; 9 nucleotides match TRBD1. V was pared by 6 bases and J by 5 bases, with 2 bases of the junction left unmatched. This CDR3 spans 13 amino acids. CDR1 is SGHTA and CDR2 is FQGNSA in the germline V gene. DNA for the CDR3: TGTGCCAGCAGTCGGGACAGGGATCAGCCCCAGCATTTT. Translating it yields CASSRDRDQPQHF.

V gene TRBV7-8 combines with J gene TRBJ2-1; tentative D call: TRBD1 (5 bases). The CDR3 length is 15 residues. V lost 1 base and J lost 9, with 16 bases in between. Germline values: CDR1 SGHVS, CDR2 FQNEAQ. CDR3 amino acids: CASSLGRRRGIEQFF. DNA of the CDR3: TGTGCCAGCAGCTTAGGGCGTAGAAGGGGTATTGAGCAGTTCTTC. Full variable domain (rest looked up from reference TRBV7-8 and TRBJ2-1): GAGVSQSPRYKVAKRGQDVALRCDPISGHVSLFWYQQALGQGPEFLTYFQNEAQLDKSGLPSDRFFAERPEGSVSTLKIQRTQQEDSAVYLCASSLGRRRGIEQFFGPGTRLTVL.

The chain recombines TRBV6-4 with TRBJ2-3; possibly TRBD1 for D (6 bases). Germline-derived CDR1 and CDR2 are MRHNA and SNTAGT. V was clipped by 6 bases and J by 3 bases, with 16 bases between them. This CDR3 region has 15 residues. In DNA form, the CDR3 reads TGTGCCAGCAGCAACGAACAGGGCAGAACAGATACGCAGTATTTT. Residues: CASSNEQGRTDTQYF.

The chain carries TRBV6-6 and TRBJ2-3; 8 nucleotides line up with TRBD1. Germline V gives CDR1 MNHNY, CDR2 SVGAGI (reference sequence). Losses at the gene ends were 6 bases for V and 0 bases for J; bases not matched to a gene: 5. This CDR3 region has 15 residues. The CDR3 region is CASRLQGESTDTQYF. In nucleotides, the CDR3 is TGTGCCAGCAGATTACAGGGGGAGAGCACAGATACGCAGTATTTT.

CDR3 amino acids: CASGPGSDYNTGELFF. The CDR3 DNA reads as TGTGCTAGTGGACCCGGCTCAGACTACAACACCGGGGAGCTGTTTTTT. The chain combines TRBV12-5 with TRBJ2-2; TRBD2 might be the D (5 bases). Germline V gene data show CDR1 as LGHNT and CDR2 as FRNRAP. Trimming pared 6 bases from V and 2 bases from J, leaving 16 bases between. This CDR3 comprises 16 residues.

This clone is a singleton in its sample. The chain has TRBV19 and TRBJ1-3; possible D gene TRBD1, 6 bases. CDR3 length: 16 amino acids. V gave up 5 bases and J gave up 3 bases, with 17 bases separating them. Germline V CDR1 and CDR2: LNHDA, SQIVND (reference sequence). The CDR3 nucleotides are TGTGCCAGTAGTCCCCAAAGGGGGAATCGTGGAAACACCATATATTTT. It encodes CASSPQRGNRGNTIYF.